What follows is one T cell receptor beta chain and its context. Its antigen remains unknown. Triplicates of 300,000 cells were sorted from each CD8+ T cell subset. This sample was taken from a study of CXCR3-negative and CXCR3-positive naive CD8 T cells. Study observations and caveats: Whereas both naive subsets had comparably high diversity, memory CD8+ cells had much lower diversity. After cryopreservation, CXCR3 expression dropped partially; most assays used fresh PBMCs. Naive cells, whether CXCR3-negative or CXCR3-positive, had similar TRBV-TRBJ usage, while memory cells differed.

Researchers prepared the TRB cDNA libraries using 5' RACE with UMI labels. Reprocessing the 5' RACE reads, TCRdb reports a single entry for every CDR3 protein and omits DNA. Its table lists tens of thousands of distinct CDR3 sequences. This TCR was recovered from a human donor in good health. Some clones in this sample may be carry-over from other donors' samples. Material: memory CD8+ T cells from blood.

CDR3 sequence reads: CASSPEQGPSYEQYF. This sequence joins TRBV12-3 or TRBV12-4 and TRBJ2-7; TCRdb indicates TRBD2, and absent DNA this call remains unverified. This CDR3 is 15 amino acids long.